The 27 T cell receptor beta chains given below trace back to one sample, sequenced in a study of T cell responses to AZD1222 COVID-19 vaccine. Assay used: immunoSEQ multiplex PCR; TCRdb lists only in-frame clones, some missing. The sample lists 110,000 or so clones, about 90% seen once, with 5% to 6.5% in the top ten. The source material was peripheral blood, sampled on day 0 of AZD1222 vaccination. The receptors here all came from an adult in good health.

The chain is built from TRBV11-2 and TRBJ1-1; 11 bases match TRBD1. Germline V gives CDR1 SGHAT, CDR2 FQNNGV. V lost 4 bases to trimming and J lost 7 bases; unmatched junction nucleotides: 5. The CDR3 is made up of 14 amino acids. The CDR3 region is CASSSRTGGVEAFF. CDR3 DNA: TGTGCCAGCAGCTCCCGGACAGGGGGCGTTGAAGCTTTCTTT.

The rearrangement links TRBV7-9 to TRBJ2-7, with TRBD1 matching 9 bases. The CDR3 spans 15 residues. Losses at the gene ends were 5 bases for V and 5 bases for J; bases not matched to a gene: 10. CDR1 is SEHNR and CDR2 is FQNEAQ in the germline V gene (reference sequence). CDR3 DNA: TGTGCCAGCAGCCCCCGGACAGGGGAAGGACACGAGCAGTACTTC. Translating gives CASSPRTGEGHEQYF.

J is TRBJ2-7 and V is TRBV3-1 (or the pseudogene TRBV3-2); 8 nucleotides agree with TRBD1. The CDR3 spans 15 residues. Losses at the gene ends were 2 bases for V and 5 bases for J; bases not matched to a gene: 8. Germline-derived CDR1 and CDR2 are LGHDT and YNNKEL (reference sequence). The CDR3: CASSQSGTGGDEQYF. The CDR3, as DNA: TGTGCCAGCAGCCAATCCGGGACAGGAGGCGACGAGCAGTACTTC.

A note on this clone: Other nucleotide sequences from this sample produce the same CDR3. CDR3 in amino acids: CASSLFNQPQHF. The CDR3 region has the DNA TGTGCCAGCAGTTTGTTCAATCAGCCCCAGCATTTT. The chain recombines TRBV28 with TRBJ1-5; D is uncertain. CDR3 length equals 12 residues. Germline V gene lookup returns CDR1 MDHEN and CDR2 SYDVKM. The germline V and J ends were trimmed by 3 bases and 3 bases, with 3 bases remaining between them.

The chain is built from TRBV2 and TRBJ2-7; D is ambiguous. V was clipped by 6 bases and J by 0 bases, with 9 bases between them. Germline V gene lookup returns CDR1 SNHLY and CDR2 FYNNEI. This CDR3 comprises 13 residues. CDR3 in amino acids: CASSTSASYEQYF. The CDR3 DNA is TGTGCCAGCAGCACCAGCGCCTCCTACGAGCAGTACTTC.

This clone was detected only a few times. The chain combines TRBV6-5 with TRBJ2-3; 7 nucleotides match TRBD1. CDR1 is MNHEY, CDR2 SVGAGI, per germline. Trimming cost V 6 bases and J 2 bases; bases outside gene matches: 5. The CDR3 is 14 amino acids. CDR3 region: CASSPGQVTDTQYF. Written as DNA, the CDR3 is TGTGCCAGCAGCCCCGGACAGGTCACAGATACGCAGTATTTT.

The chain uses TRBV5-4 and TRBJ1-2; the D gene is possibly TRBD1 (6 bases). V was cut by 2 bases and J by 2 bases, with 13 bases left in between. Germline lookup yields CDR1 SGHNT and CDR2 YYREEE (reference sequence). The CDR3 consists of 15 residues. The CDR3 is CASSLGRGTNYGYTF. DNA of the CDR3: TGTGCCAGCAGCTTAGGCAGGGGAACCAACTATGGCTACACCTTC.

V is TRBV10-2 and J is TRBJ1-6, with D uncertain. The CDR3 contains 13 residues. Germline V gene sequence: CDR1 WSHSY, CDR2 SAAADI. The V end was cut by 7 bases, the J end by 5 bases, with 9 bases between. CDR3: CASTERDNSPLHF. CDR3 DNA sequence: TGCGCCAGCACTGAACGAGATAATTCACCCCTCCACTTT.

The chain couples TRBV7-3 to TRBJ2-2; D is unresolved. This CDR3 has 14 residues. The V end was cut by 2 bases, the J end by 0 bases, with 4 bases between. In germline, CDR1 is SGHTA, CDR2 FQGTGA. Here the CDR3 DNA reads TGTGCCAGCAGCTTAGGCGCGAACACCGGGGAGCTGTTTTTT. Encoded protein: CASSLGANTGELFF.

This clone appeared once. The rearrangement uses TRBV27 and TRBJ1-5, with TRBD1 as a possible D gene (5 bases). CDR1 is MNHEY and CDR2 is SMNVEV in the germline V gene (reference sequence). Trimming cost V 2 bases and J 1 base, with 6 bases left between them. CDR3 length: 14 amino acids. The chain's CDR3 is CASSLQGSNQPQHF. As DNA, the CDR3 is TGTGCCAGCAGTTTACAGGGCAGCAATCAGCCCCAGCATTTT.

There are a few counts of this clone. V is TRBV7-8 and J is TRBJ1-2; possibly TRBD1 for D (5 bases). Germline assignment: CDR1 SGHVS and CDR2 FQNEAQ. There are 15 residues in the CDR3. Trimming took 0 bases from V and 2 from J, leaving 10 bases between them. The CDR3 here is CASSLAIRGNYGYTF. DNA for the CDR3: TGTGCCAGCAGCTTAGCGATTCGGGGGAACTATGGCTACACCTTC. Full variable domain (missing parts from reference TRBV7-8 and TRBJ1-2): GAGVSQSPRYKVAKRGQDVALRCDPISGHVSLFWYQQALGQGPEFLTYFQNEAQLDKSGLPSDRFFAERPEGSVSTLKIQRTQQEDSAVYLCASSLAIRGNYGYTFGSGTRLTVV.

This clone was observed once. V usage is TRBV7-9 and J usage is TRBJ2-2, with 14 bases lining up with TRBD2. CDR1 and CDR2 (germline): SEHNR, FQNEAQ (reference sequence). V dropped 5 bases and J dropped 6; count of bases not matched to a gene: 11. CDR3 size: 18 residues. CDR3 nucleotides: TGTGCCAGCAGCAACATCCGGGGACTAGCGGGAGTAGCCGGGGAGCTGTTTTTT. Its translation is CASSNIRGLAGVAGELFF.

The rearrangement joins TRBV28 to TRBJ1-2, with TRBD1 identical over 9 bases. This CDR3 is 14 amino acids long. V gave up 8 bases and J gave up 7 bases; unmatched junction bases: 11. Germline-derived CDR1 and CDR2 are MDHEN and SYDVKM. The CDR3 coding sequence is TGTGCCAGCCAACGAGGGGACAGGGCCATTGGCTACACCTTC. Protein: CASQRGDRAIGYTF.

The CDR3 loop reads CASSQGGLPHTDTQYF. Written as DNA, the CDR3 is TGTGCCAGCAGCCAAGGGGGACTCCCTCACACAGATACGCAGTATTTT. V gene TRBV3-1 (or the pseudogene TRBV3-2) combines with J gene TRBJ2-3; tentatively, D is TRBD2 (6 bases). Germline V gives CDR1 LGHDT, CDR2 YNNKEL (reference sequence). Deletions cut 1 base from V and 2 bases from J, with 13 bases between. The CDR3 is made up of 16 amino acids.

The chain employs TRBV5-1 and TRBJ2-7; D is tentatively TRBD1 or TRBD2 (5 bases each). The CDR3 extends over 13 amino acids. Germline V lookup: CDR1 SGHRS, CDR2 YFSETQ. The V end was cut by 6 bases, the J end by 11 bases, with 21 bases between. The CDR3, as DNA: TGCGCCAGCACCAGCGAGGGACGTATGGTTAAGTACTTC. Amino acid sequence: CASTSEGRMVKYF.

V and J are TRBV6-5 and TRBJ2-7; no clear D. The CDR3 consists of 14 residues. V dropped 6 bases and J dropped 3 bases, with 15 bases sitting between them. Germline CDR1 and CDR2: MNHEY and SVGAGI. The CDR3 is CASSDETGYYEQYF. CDR3 nucleotides: TGTGCCAGCAGCGATGAGACGGGTTACTACGAGCAGTACTTC.

Here the CDR3 DNA reads TGTGCCAGCTCACCACTGTACCAACTGGAAACCGGGGAGCTGTTTTTT. It is translated as CASSPLYQLETGELFF. The chain recombines TRBV18 with TRBJ2-2; D is undetermined. The CDR3 is 16 residues long. Trimming took off 1 base at V and 5 bases at J, with 14 bases between the two ends. Germline V gene data show CDR1 as KGHSH and CDR2 as LQKENI.

The genes are TRBV6-5 and TRBJ2-5; TRBD1 might be the D (5 bases). Germline V gene sequence: CDR1 MNHEY, CDR2 SVGAGI. There are 13 residues in the CDR3. Trimming stripped 10 bases from V and 4 bases from J, with 16 bases between. The CDR3: CAISPGLGETQYF. The CDR3 DNA reads TGTGCCATCTCCCCAGGGTTGGGAGAGACCCAGTACTTC.

In this sample, this clone turned up a few times. CDR3: CASRLDRNNQPQHF. The CDR3 DNA reads as TGTGCCAGCAGACTTGACAGGAACAATCAGCCCCAGCATTTT. The chain has TRBV2 and TRBJ1-5, with D possibly TRBD1 on 6 matching bases. Deletions cut 6 bases from V and 3 bases from J, with 12 bases between. The germline V gene has CDR1 SNHLY and CDR2 FYNNEI. The CDR3 consists of 14 residues.

The chain links TRBV4-1 to TRBJ2-7; tentative D call: TRBD1 (5 bases). V was shortened by 0 bases and J by 2 bases, with 8 bases between the two germline ends. Germline V gene lookup returns CDR1 MGHRA and CDR2 YSYEKL. This CDR3 has 14 residues. The CDR3 region is CASSQDQGPYEQYF. CDR3 nucleotide sequence: TGCGCCAGCAGCCAAGATCAGGGCCCCTACGAGCAGTACTTC.

The gene calls are TRBV9 and TRBJ2-4; 7 nucleotides match TRBD1. CDR3 size: 16 residues. The V and J ends lost 4 bases and 0 bases, in that order; junction bases with no gene match: 7. Germline CDR1 SGDLS, CDR2 YYNGEE. The CDR3 here is CASSSRQGLAKNIQYF. In DNA, the CDR3 is TGTGCCAGCAGCTCTCGACAGGGCCTAGCCAAAAACATTCAGTACTTC.

The rearrangement links TRBV5-1 to TRBJ1-4; a weak D match, TRBD1 (6 bases). Germline V gives CDR1 SGHRS, CDR2 YFSETQ. V was shortened by 1 base and J by 1 base, with 8 bases between the two germline ends. The CDR3 runs to 15 residues. CDR3 DNA: TGCGCCAGCAGCTTGATGGGACAAACTAATGAAAAACTGTTTTTT. This sequence encodes CASSLMGQTNEKLFF.

The CDR3 region is CASKWSGQGQQYF. CDR3 sequence (DNA): TGTGCCAGCAAGTGGTCGGGACAGGGGCAGCAGTACTTC. The chain uses TRBV2 and TRBJ2-7; 10 bases agree with TRBD1. V shed 7 bases, J shed 8 bases, and the junction held 8 bases outside the gene matches. CDR1 and CDR2 from the germline V gene are SNHLY and FYNNEI. This CDR3 is built from 13 residues. The whole variable domain, remainder taken from reference TRBV2 and TRBJ2-7, is EPEVTQTPSHQVTQMGQEVILRCVPISNHLYFYWYRQILGQKVEFLVSFYNNEISEKSEIFDDQFSVERPDGSNFTLKIRSTKLEDSAMYFCASKWSGQGQQYFGPGTRLTVT.

This clone occurred a few times. The genes are TRBV18 and TRBJ1-6, with no clear D. The CDR3 contains 13 residues. The V end was cut by 6 bases, the J end by 9 bases, with 12 bases between. Germline-derived CDR1 and CDR2 are KGHSH and LQKENI. In DNA form, the CDR3 reads TGTGCCAGCTCTCCGACTTTCAGTTCACCCCTCCACTTT. It yields the protein CASSPTFSSPLHF.

This clone was observed a handful of times. The V call is TRBV5-4, the J call TRBJ2-5; D gene unclear. Per the germline V gene, CDR1 is SGHNT and CDR2 is YYREEE (reference sequence). V lost 1 base and J lost 2, with 9 bases in between. The CDR3 consists of 14 residues. The CDR3 reads CASSLLGSQETQYF. The CDR3 DNA reads TGTGCCAGCAGCTTGCTGGGGTCTCAAGAGACCCAGTACTTC. Together with reference TRBV5-4 and TRBJ2-5, the CDR3 gives the full variable domain: ETGVTQSPTHLIKTRGQQVTLRCSSQSGHNTVSWYQQALGQGPQFIFQYYREEENGRGNFPPRFSGLQFPNYSSELNVNALELDDSALYLCASSLLGSQETQYFGPGTRLLVL.

This rearrangement joins TRBV27 to TRBJ2-2, with 9 bases matching TRBD1. V lost 3 bases and J lost 4; bases outside the gene matches: 12. Germline V gene lookup returns CDR1 MNHEY and CDR2 SMNVEV (reference sequence). The CDR3 runs to 18 residues. In DNA, the CDR3 is TGTGCCAGCAGTTTCCGACCGCCCTGGACAGGGGCCACCGGGGAGCTGTTTTTT. The encoded protein is CASSFRPPWTGATGELFF.

The chain's CDR3 is CASSPAGAGNQPQHF. The CDR3 DNA is TGTGCCAGCAGCCCCGCGGGGGCTGGCAATCAGCCCCAGCATTTT. The genes are TRBV28 and TRBJ1-5; D is possibly TRBD1 (6 bases). The length of the CDR3 is 15 residues. Between the trimmed V and J ends, which lost 6 bases and 2 bases, there was a span of 14 bases. Germline V gene lookup returns CDR1 MDHEN and CDR2 SYDVKM.